This T cell receptor (beta chain) comes out of a study of OX40 agonist ivuxolimab in advanced cancers. Study at large: Checkpoint inhibitors had been given previously to under 50% of patients.

Turning to this clone: Its antigen is not known.

Per the germline V gene, CDR1 is SNHLY and CDR2 is FYNNEI. This CDR3 has 12 amino acids. The V end was cut by 3 bases, the J end by 7 bases, with 7 bases between. Sequencing was performed with immunoSEQ multiplex PCR; in TCRdb, only in-frame clones are kept and a portion is missing. Among tens of thousands of clones listed, about 92% were seen once. Regarding the study as a whole: Clones of CD4+ and CD8+ blood T cells grew by week 6 at doses of 0.1 to 3.0 mg/kg.

The sequence was collected from an adult with an advanced solid tumor such as melanoma, head and neck, liver or kidney cancer. This specimen was CD4+ or CD8+ T cells sorted from blood, taken in a trial of the OX40 agonist ivuxolimab. The chain carries TRBV2 and TRBJ2-1, with D unclear. Written as DNA, the CDR3 is TGTGCCAGCAGTGACCGGCGGAATGAGCAGTTCTTC. This codes for CASSDRRNEQFF.